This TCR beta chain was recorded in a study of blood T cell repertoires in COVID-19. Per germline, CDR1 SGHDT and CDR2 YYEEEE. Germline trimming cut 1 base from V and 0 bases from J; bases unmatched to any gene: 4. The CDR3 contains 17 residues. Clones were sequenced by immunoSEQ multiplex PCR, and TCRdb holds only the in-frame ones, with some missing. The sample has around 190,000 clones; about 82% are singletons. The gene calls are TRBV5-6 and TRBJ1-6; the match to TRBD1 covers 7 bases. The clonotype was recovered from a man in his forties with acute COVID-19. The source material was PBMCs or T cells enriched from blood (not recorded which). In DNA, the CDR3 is TGTGCCAGCAGCTTGCAGGGGGGCGGCTCCTATAATTCACCCCTCCACTTT. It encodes CASSLQGGGSYNSPLHF.